The 20 T cell receptor beta chains presented below share a single source sample, sequenced in a study of blood T cell repertoires in COVID-19. TCRdb's table, derived via immunoSEQ multiplex PCR, lists solely in-frame clones and lacks some. This sample has around 150,000 clones, with around 80% found just once. The sequencing input was peripheral blood. The receptors were sampled from an elderly woman with active or convalescent COVID-19.

V gene TRBV24-1 combines with J gene TRBJ1-5, with D tentatively TRBD1 (5 bases). CDR3 length: 14 residues. Trimming shortened V by 1 base and J by 7 bases, and 10 bases separated the two germline ends. The germline gives CDR1 KGHDR, CDR2 SFDVKD. CDR3 in amino acids: CATSDFWGRQPQHF. CDR3 DNA: TGTGCCACCAGTGATTTTTGGGGGAGGCAGCCCCAGCATTTT.

The gene calls are TRBV28 and TRBJ1-2; the D is unclear. The length of the CDR3 is 13 residues. Germline V gene lookup returns CDR1 MDHEN and CDR2 SYDVKM. V lost 6 bases, J lost 7 bases, and 15 bases lay in between. DNA of the CDR3: TGTGCCAGCAGCTTAGACACAATCGGTGGCTACACCTTC. As protein: CASSLDTIGGYTF.

The V and J genes are TRBV6-2 or TRBV6-3 and TRBJ2-3; 7 nucleotides line up with TRBD2. The CDR3 spans 15 residues. V was clipped by 2 bases and J by 0 bases; unmatched bases: 2. Germline lookup yields CDR1 MNHEY and CDR2 SVGEGT. CDR3 coding DNA: TGTGCCAGCAGTTACGGACTAGGAAGCACAGATACGCAGTATTTT. Its translation is CASSYGLGSTDTQYF.

This chain's CDR3 is CASSQGLSDEKLFF. Here the CDR3 DNA reads TGCGCCAGCAGCCAAGGCCTCAGTGATGAAAAACTGTTTTTT. The chain employs TRBV4-1 and TRBJ1-4, with no clear D. This CDR3 is 14 amino acids long. The V end was cut by 1 base, the J end by 6 bases, with 9 bases between. Germline lookup yields CDR1 MGHRA and CDR2 YSYEKL.

With regard to this clone: A read error may be the cause here, since a much bigger clone is one base away. The chain has TRBV6-2 or TRBV6-3 and TRBJ2-3; 10 bases match TRBD2. CDR1 is MNHEY, CDR2 SVGEGT, per germline. This CDR3 is built from 18 residues. Trimming at V came to 2 bases and at J to 3 bases, leaving 11 bases not matched to a gene. CDR3 sequence: CASSYQREGGFRTDTQYF. The CDR3 DNA follows: TGTGCCAGCAGTTACCAGCGGGAGGGCGGGTTTCGGACAGATACGCAGTATTTT.

This clone has just a few counts. The chain recombines TRBV18 with TRBJ1-4, with a weak D call TRBD1 (6 bases). The CDR3 is 15 amino acids. V gave up 2 bases and J gave up 7 bases, with 14 bases separating them. CDR1 is KGHSH and CDR2 is LQKENI in the germline V gene. CDR3 amino acids: CASSPVAGGREKLFF. For the CDR3, the DNA is TGTGCCAGCTCACCAGTCGCTGGGGGCCGTGAAAAACTGTTTTTT.

This clone was detected a few times. This chain connects TRBV4-1 to TRBJ1-6, with D possibly being TRBD1 (5 bases). Trimming shortened V by 4 bases and J by 9 bases, and 22 bases separated the two germline ends. The CDR3 runs 17 residues. Germline CDR1 and CDR2: MGHRA and YSYEKL. Here the CDR3 reads CASSLQGSPTLGSPLHF. CDR3 coding DNA: TGCGCCAGCAGCCTCCAGGGTTCCCCAACTCTTGGTTCACCCCTCCACTTT.

The rearrangement joins TRBV3-1 (or the pseudogene TRBV3-2) to TRBJ1-2; 7 nucleotides agree with TRBD1. The ends lost 3 bases at V and 6 bases at J; junction bases unmatched: 16. The CDR3 consists of 17 residues. The germline V gene encodes CDR1 LGHDT and CDR2 YNNKEL (reference sequence). The CDR3 spells CASSHSRREGAVHGYTF. The CDR3 nucleotides are TGTGCCAGCAGCCACTCCCGTCGAGAGGGGGCGGTTCATGGCTACACCTTC.

The chain couples TRBV3-1 (or the pseudogene TRBV3-2) to TRBJ1-5; no clear D gene. From germline, CDR1 is LGHDT and CDR2 YNNKEL (reference sequence). V lost 1 base, J lost 2 bases, and 6 bases lay in between. The CDR3 spans 14 residues. CDR3 amino acids: CASSQVSCNQPQHF. The CDR3 nucleotides are TGTGCCAGCAGCCAAGTTTCGTGCAATCAGCCCCAGCATTTT.

The V call is TRBV12-3 or TRBV12-4, the J call TRBJ1-1, with D uncertain. The CDR3 has 12 amino acids. Deletions cut 2 bases from V and 1 base from J, with 2 bases between. In DNA, the CDR3 is TGTGCCAGCAGTTTACGGAACACTGAAGCTTTCTTT. Translation gives CASSLRNTEAFF.

The chain is built from TRBV19 and TRBJ2-3; TRBD1 matches at 11 bases. The trim removed 10 bases at V and 0 bases at J, leaving 9 bases unmatched. This CDR3 contains 16 residues. Looked up from germline, CDR1 is LNHDA and CDR2 is SQIVND (reference sequence). The CDR3 DNA follows: TGTGCCACCTCACGTGGGGACAGGGGGAGCACAGATACGCAGTATTTT. This codes for CATSRGDRGSTDTQYF.

This chain connects TRBV15 to TRBJ1-1; 10 positions match TRBD1. The CDR3 is made up of 15 amino acids. Germline CDR1 is LNHNV and CDR2 is YYDKDF (reference sequence). After removal of 3 bases from V and 2 bases from J, the junction contained 3 bases not matched to a gene. In DNA form, the CDR3 reads TGTGCCACCAGCAGCAAGACAGGGGGCAACACTGAAGCTTTCTTT. Translated: CATSSKTGGNTEAFF.

The rearrangement uses TRBV19 and TRBJ2-2; 10 nucleotides line up with TRBD2. The V gene end was trimmed by 3 bases and the J gene end by 5 bases; junction bases not matched to a gene: 3. The CDR3 has 15 residues. Germline V gene data show CDR1 as LNHDA and CDR2 as SQIVND (reference sequence). CDR3 coding DNA: TGTGCCAGTAGTATGGGACTAGCGCGGACCGGGGAGCTGTTTTTT. Amino acid sequence: CASSMGLARTGELFF.

V is TRBV28 and J is TRBJ1-6; D remains ambiguous. CDR3 length equals 12 residues. V was trimmed by 6 bases and J by 12 bases, leaving 12 bases between them. The germline gives CDR1 MDHEN, CDR2 SYDVKM. CDR3 coding DNA: TGTGCCAGCAGACTCTCAAGCCTACCCCTCCACTTT. It encodes CASRLSSLPLHF.

The chain is built from TRBV19 and TRBJ1-1, with D possibly matching TRBD1 (5 bases). The germline CDR1 and CDR2 sequences are LNHDA and SQIVND (reference sequence). The CDR3 has 13 residues. With 9 bases removed from V and 5 bases from J, the gap between germline ends came to 16 bases. In nucleotides, the CDR3 is TGTGCCAGCCGAAAACAGGAATGGACTGAAGCTTTCTTT. It specifies CASRKQEWTEAFF.

The chain employs TRBV7-9 and TRBJ1-6; no firm D call. The CDR3 totals 16 residues. V shed 5 bases and J shed 4 bases, with 15 bases lying between them. Germline values: CDR1 SEHNR, CDR2 FQNEAQ (reference sequence). The CDR3 DNA reads as TGTGCCAGCAGCCCCCGGGTAGGGAGTTATAATTCACCCCTCCACTTT. Its translation is CASSPRVGSYNSPLHF.

This chain joins TRBV24-1 and TRBJ1-1, with a possible D match to TRBD1 (5 bases). CDR1 is KGHDR, CDR2 SFDVKD, per germline. This CDR3 is built from 13 residues. V lost 7 bases, J lost 1 base, and 9 bases lay in between. CDR3 protein: CATRKTENTEAFF. As DNA, the CDR3 is TGTGCCACCAGAAAGACAGAGAACACTGAAGCTTTCTTT.

J is TRBJ1-5 and V is TRBV5-8, with D maybe TRBD1 (5 bases). V lost 3 bases, J lost 0 bases, and 16 bases lay in between. The germline V gene has CDR1 SGHTS and CDR2 YDEGEE. The CDR3 has 17 residues. CDR3 coding DNA: TGTGCCAGCAGCTGGGGCGCGACAGATTATAGCAATCAGCCCCAGCATTTT. Its protein product is CASSWGATDYSNQPQHF.

The chain is built from TRBV30 and TRBJ2-1, with 8 bases aligning to TRBD2. CDR1 is GTSNPN and CDR2 is SVGIG in the germline V gene (reference sequence). The J segment lost 9 bases and the V segment lost 4 bases, leaving 11 bases of the junction unmatched. This CDR3 is 14 amino acids long. CDR3: CAWNRGGAIGEQFF. CDR3 nucleotide sequence: TGTGCCTGGAATCGGGGGGGGGCCATTGGTGAGCAGTTCTTC.

CDR3: CASKEGAQGVKNIQYF. In DNA, the CDR3 is TGTGCCAGTAAGGAGGGAGCGCAGGGCGTCAAAAACATTCAGTACTTC. The chain recombines TRBV19 with TRBJ2-4; TRBD2 is a possible D gene (6 bases). This CDR3 is built from 16 residues. Germline V gene sequence: CDR1 LNHDA, CDR2 SQIVND (reference sequence). Trimming shortened V by 7 bases and J by 3 bases, and 19 bases separated the two germline ends.